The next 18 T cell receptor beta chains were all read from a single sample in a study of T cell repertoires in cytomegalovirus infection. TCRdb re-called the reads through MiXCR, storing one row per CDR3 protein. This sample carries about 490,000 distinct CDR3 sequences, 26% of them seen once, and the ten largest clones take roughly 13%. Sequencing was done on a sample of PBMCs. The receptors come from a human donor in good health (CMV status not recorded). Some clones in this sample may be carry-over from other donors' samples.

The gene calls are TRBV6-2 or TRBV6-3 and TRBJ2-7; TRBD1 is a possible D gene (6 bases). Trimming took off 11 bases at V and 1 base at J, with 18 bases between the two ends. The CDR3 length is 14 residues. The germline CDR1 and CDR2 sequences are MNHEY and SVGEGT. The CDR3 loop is CASRGSFISYEQYF. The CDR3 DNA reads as TGTGCCTCGAGGGGGAGTTTTATTTCCTACGAGCAGTACTTC.

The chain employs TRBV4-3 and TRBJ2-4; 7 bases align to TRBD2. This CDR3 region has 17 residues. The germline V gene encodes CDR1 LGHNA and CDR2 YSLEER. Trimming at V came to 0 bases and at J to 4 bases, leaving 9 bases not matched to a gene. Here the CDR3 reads CASSQDLAGVGKNIQYF. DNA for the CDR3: TGCGCCAGCAGCCAAGATCTGGCGGGAGTAGGTAAAAACATTCAGTACTTC.

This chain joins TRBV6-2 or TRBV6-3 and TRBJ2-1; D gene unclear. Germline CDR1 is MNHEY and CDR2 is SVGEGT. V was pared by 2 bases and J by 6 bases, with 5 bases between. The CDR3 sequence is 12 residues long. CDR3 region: CASSYLGNEQFF. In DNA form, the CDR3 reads TGTGCCAGCAGTTACCTCGGCAATGAGCAGTTCTTC.

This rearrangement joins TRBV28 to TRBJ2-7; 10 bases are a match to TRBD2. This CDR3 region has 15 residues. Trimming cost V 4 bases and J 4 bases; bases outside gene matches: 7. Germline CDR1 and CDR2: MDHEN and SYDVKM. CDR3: CASSSSSGSRYEQYF. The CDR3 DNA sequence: TGTGCCAGCAGTTCTTCTAGCGGGAGTAGGTACGAGCAGTACTTC.

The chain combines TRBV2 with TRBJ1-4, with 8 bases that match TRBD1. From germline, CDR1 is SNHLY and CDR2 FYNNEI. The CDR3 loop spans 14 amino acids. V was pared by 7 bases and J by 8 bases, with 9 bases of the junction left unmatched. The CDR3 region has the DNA TGTGCCAGCACCGGGACAGGAGGGGCCGAAAAACTGTTTTTT. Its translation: CASTGTGGAEKLFF.

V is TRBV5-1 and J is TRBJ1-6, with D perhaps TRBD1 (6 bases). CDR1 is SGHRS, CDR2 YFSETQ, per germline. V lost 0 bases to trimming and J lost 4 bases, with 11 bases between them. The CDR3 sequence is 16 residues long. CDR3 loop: CASSLDAGAYNSPLHF. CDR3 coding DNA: TGCGCCAGCAGCTTGGATGCAGGGGCGTATAATTCACCCCTCCACTTT.

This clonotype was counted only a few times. The CDR3 nucleotides read TGTGCCAGCAATGGCGGGACAGGGGTGGGCAATGAGCAGTTCTTC. Its protein product is CASNGGTGVGNEQFF. The rearrangement uses TRBV6-2 or TRBV6-3 and TRBJ2-1, with TRBD1 matching over 10 bases. Losses at the gene ends were 7 bases for V and 6 bases for J; bases not matched to a gene: 9. Germline CDR1 reads MNHEY; CDR2 reads SVGEGT. The CDR3 contains 15 residues.

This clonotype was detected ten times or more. CDR3 bases: TGTGCCAGCAGCGTACTAGCGGGAGCAACAGATACGCAGTATTTT. This translates into CASSVLAGATDTQYF. The chain combines TRBV7-9 with TRBJ2-3, with 11 bases fitting TRBD2. Germline V gene lookup returns CDR1 SEHNR and CDR2 FQNEAQ (reference sequence). This CDR3 comprises 15 residues. V lost 5 bases to trimming and J lost 3 bases; unmatched junction nucleotides: 4.

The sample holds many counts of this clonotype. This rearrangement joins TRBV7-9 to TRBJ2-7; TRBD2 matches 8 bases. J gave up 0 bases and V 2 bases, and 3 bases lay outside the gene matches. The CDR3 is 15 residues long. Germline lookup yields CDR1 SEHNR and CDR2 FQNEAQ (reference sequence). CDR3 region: CASSLSGSYSYEQYV. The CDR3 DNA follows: TGTGCCAGCAGCTTAAGCGGGAGTTACTCCTACGAGCAGTACGTC.

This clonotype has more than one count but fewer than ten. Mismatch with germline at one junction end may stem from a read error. The CDR3 bases are TGTGCCAGCAGCTTAGCGTCTCTAGCGGGAACTTCCTACGGGCAGTACTTC. Its protein product is CASSLASLAGTSYGQYF. The chain links TRBV7-2 to TRBJ2-7; 9 bases fit TRBD2. Germline loops: CDR1 SGHTA, CDR2 FQGNSA. CDR3 length: 17 residues. The complete variable domain, with remaining parts taken from reference TRBV7-2 and TRBJ2-7, reads GAGVSQSPSNKVTEKGKDVELRCDPISGHTALYWYRQSLGQGLEFLIYFQGNSAPDKSGLPSDRFSAERTGGSVSTLTIQRTQQEDSAVYLCASSLASLAGTSYGQYFGPGTRLTVT.

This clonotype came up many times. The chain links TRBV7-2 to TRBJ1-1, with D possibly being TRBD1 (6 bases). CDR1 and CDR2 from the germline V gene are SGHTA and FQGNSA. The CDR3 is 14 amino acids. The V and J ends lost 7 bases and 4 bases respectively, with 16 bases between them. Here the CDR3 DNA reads TGTGCCAGCAACCAACGAGGGGGGGTCACTGAAGCTTTCTTT. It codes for CASNQRGGVTEAFF.

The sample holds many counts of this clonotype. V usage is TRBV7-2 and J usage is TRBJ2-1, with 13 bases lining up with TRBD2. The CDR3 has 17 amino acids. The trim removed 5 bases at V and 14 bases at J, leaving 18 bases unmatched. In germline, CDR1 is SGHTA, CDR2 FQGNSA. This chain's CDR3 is CASSGSGLAGPGGEKFF. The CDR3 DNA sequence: TGTGCCAGCAGCGGCTCGGGACTAGCGGGACCCGGGGGGGAAAAGTTCTTC.

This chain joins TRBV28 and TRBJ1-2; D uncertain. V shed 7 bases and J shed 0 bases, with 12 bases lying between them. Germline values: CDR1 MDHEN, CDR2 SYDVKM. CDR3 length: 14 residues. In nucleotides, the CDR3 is TGTGCCAGCATTGTCGGAGGGTCTAACTATGGCTACACCTTC. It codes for CASIVGGSNYGYTF.

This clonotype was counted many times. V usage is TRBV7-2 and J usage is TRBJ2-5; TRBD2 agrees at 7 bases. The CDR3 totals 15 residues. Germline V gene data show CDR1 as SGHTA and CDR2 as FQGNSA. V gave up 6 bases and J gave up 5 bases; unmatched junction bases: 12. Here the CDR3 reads CASRPISGGGETQYF. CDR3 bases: TGTGCCAGCAGGCCGATATCGGGAGGCGGGGAGACCCAGTACTTC.

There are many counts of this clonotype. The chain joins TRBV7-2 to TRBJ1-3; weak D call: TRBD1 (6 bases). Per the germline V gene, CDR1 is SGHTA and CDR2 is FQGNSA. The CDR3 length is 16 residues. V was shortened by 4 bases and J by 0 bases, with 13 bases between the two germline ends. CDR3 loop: CASSSGAAGSGNTIYF. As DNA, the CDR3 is TGTGCCAGCAGCTCAGGGGCCGCGGGCTCTGGAAACACCATATATTTT.

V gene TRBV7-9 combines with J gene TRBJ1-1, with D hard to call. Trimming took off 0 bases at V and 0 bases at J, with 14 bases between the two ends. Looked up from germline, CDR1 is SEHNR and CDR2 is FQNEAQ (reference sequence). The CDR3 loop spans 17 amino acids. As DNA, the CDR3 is TGTGCCAGCAGCTTAGCGTCCTCCGGGTTTGTGAACACTGAAGCTTTCTTT. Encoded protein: CASSLASSGFVNTEAFF.

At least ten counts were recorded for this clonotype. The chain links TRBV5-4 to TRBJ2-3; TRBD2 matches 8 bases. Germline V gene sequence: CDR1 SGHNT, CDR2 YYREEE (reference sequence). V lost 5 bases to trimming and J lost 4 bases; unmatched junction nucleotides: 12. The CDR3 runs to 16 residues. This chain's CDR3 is CASSSPGLGVADTQYF. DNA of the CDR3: TGTGCCAGCAGTTCGCCGGGACTAGGTGTCGCAGATACGCAGTATTTT.

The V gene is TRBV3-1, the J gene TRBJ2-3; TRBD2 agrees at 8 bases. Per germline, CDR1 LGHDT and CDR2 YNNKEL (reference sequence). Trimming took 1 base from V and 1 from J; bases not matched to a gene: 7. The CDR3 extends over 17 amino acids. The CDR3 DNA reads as TGTGCCAGCAGCCAAGTAACTAGCGGCCGAGGCACAGATACGCAGTATTTT. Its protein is CASSQVTSGRGTDTQYF.